The sample holds many counts of the clone carrying this T cell receptor (beta chain). MiXCR, run by TCRdb on the RT-PCR reads, gives a single entry per CDR3 protein. Of fewer than 250,000 distinct CDR3 sequences listed, approximately 14% are singletons. This entry belongs to a study of patients and donors after allogeneic stem cell transplantation. The CDR3 has 15 residues. V was trimmed by 1 base and J by 0 bases, leaving 8 bases between them. CDR1 and CDR2 from the germline V gene are SGHNT and YYREEE (reference sequence). The sequencing input was blood, either unsorted or a sorted T cell fraction (not recorded which). The TCR originated in a human donor who was either an allogeneic HSCT recipient or a stem cell or donor lymphocyte infusion donor (not recorded which). It is not recorded whose cells these are; they may come from a transplant donor. The chain joins TRBV5-4 to TRBJ2-1; weak D call: TRBD2 (5 bases). The CDR3 DNA reads as TGTGCCAGCAGCTTGTCGGGGAGCTCCTACAATGAGCAGTTCTTC. Protein sequence: CASSLSGSSYNEQFF.